This entry lists 6 T cell receptor beta chains sequenced from one sample in a study of blood T cell repertoires in COVID-19. The assay was immunoSEQ multiplex PCR, and TCRdb's table has in-frame clones only and misses some. This sample has more than 150,000 clones, with nearly 80% found just once. Sequencing was performed on PBMCs or T cells enriched from blood (not recorded which). The receptor set was obtained from a man between 60 and 75 years old who had been exposed to COVID-19.

The V call is TRBV27, the J call TRBJ2-2; 8 nucleotides match TRBD1. CDR3 size: 14 residues. J lost 4 bases, V lost 6 bases, and 4 bases had no gene match. Germline CDR1 is MNHEY and CDR2 is SMNVEV (reference sequence). The CDR3 sequence: CASRRTGPTGELFF. In DNA, the CDR3 is TGTGCCAGCAGAAGGACAGGGCCCACCGGGGAGCTGTTTTTT.

This clone has just one count. This chain connects TRBV5-6 to TRBJ2-3, with 8 bases identical to TRBD1. The CDR3 extends over 17 amino acids. The J segment lost 1 base and the V segment lost 0 bases, leaving 7 bases of the junction unmatched. CDR1 is SGHDT, CDR2 YYEEEE, per germline. The CDR3 spells CASSLGMPGQGTDTQYF. The CDR3 DNA reads as TGTGCCAGCAGCTTGGGGATGCCGGGACAGGGCACAGATACGCAGTATTTT.

The CDR3 loop is CASSKTTGFGQPQHF. DNA of the CDR3: TGTGCCAGCAGCAAAACAACAGGTTTCGGGCAGCCCCAGCATTTT. The chain combines TRBV21-1 with TRBJ1-5; the D call in the table, TRBD1, was not verified against the DNA. TRBV21-1 is annotated as a pseudogene. CDR3 length: 15 amino acids.

The rearrangement uses TRBV19 and TRBJ1-5, with 7 bases identical to TRBD1. This CDR3 contains 13 residues. Losses at the gene ends were 4 bases for V and 4 bases for J; bases not matched to a gene: 1. The germline CDR1 and CDR2 sequences are LNHDA and SQIVND (reference sequence). This chain's CDR3 is CASSKGANQPQHF. CDR3 bases: TGTGCCAGTAGTAAGGGGGCAAATCAGCCCCAGCATTTT.

This clone was observed a few times. The chain couples TRBV5-5 to TRBJ1-2, with a tentative D call TRBD1 (6 bases). Trimming shortened V by 0 bases and J by 8 bases, and 14 bases separated the two germline ends. The CDR3 totals 14 residues. Germline V lookup: CDR1 SGHKS, CDR2 YYEKEE (reference sequence). Written as DNA, the CDR3 is TGTGCCAGCAGCTTGGATACAGGGAAAGGGGGCTACACCTTC. Translating it yields CASSLDTGKGGYTF.

This sequence joins TRBV2 and TRBJ1-1; tentative D call: TRBD1 (6 bases). Trimming took 1 base from V and 5 from J, leaving 14 bases between them. The V gene's germline CDR1 is SNHLY and CDR2 FYNNEI. The CDR3 extends over 15 amino acids. The CDR3 loop reads CASSEEGGLGTEAFF. The CDR3 DNA reads TGTGCCAGCAGTGAAGAGGGGGGGCTTGGTACTGAAGCTTTCTTT. The full variable domain, rest sourced from reference TRBV2 and TRBJ1-1, is EPEVTQTPSHQVTQMGQEVILRCVPISNHLYFYWYRQILGQKVEFLVSFYNNEISEKSEIFDDQFSVERPDGSNFTLKIRSTKLEDSAMYFCASSEEGGLGTEAFFGQGTRLTVV.